Relative to its sample, the clone carrying this TCR beta chain is medium-sized. This sample is part of a study of OX40 agonist ivuxolimab in advanced cancers. Trimming took 0 bases from V and 1 from J, leaving 16 bases between them. The CDR3 is 17 amino acids. Germline V gene lookup returns CDR1 SGDLS and CDR2 YYNGEE. Assay: immunoSEQ multiplex PCR; the TCRdb copy retains only in-frame clones and omits some. The table shows about 5,900 clones, with approximately 77% occurring only once. The sample was CD4+ or CD8+ T cells sorted from blood, taken in a trial of the OX40 agonist ivuxolimab. This rearrangement joins TRBV9 to TRBJ1-1; no clear D. The TCR sequence derives from an adult with an advanced solid tumor such as melanoma, head and neck, liver or kidney cancer. CDR3: CASSVGSTVEPNTEAFF. The CDR3 DNA sequence: TGTGCCAGCAGCGTAGGGTCCACGGTCGAACCGAACACTGAAGCTTTCTTT.